The T cell receptor (beta chain) under discussion was sequenced for a study of blood T cell repertoires in COVID-19. The overall study: Some COVID-19 samples were acute and others convalescent; all came from the United States, Italy and Spain.

Clones were read by immunoSEQ multiplex PCR, and TCRdb kept only the in-frame ones, dropping some. The data contain a few hundred thousand clones, around 86% of them singletons. The sequence came from a woman aged 45-60 years who had recovered from COVID-19. Sequenced input: PBMCs or T cells enriched from blood (not recorded which).

The CDR3 DNA follows: TGTGCCAGCAGTGAGGGCAGCAATAATGAAAAACTGTTTTTT. This encodes CASSEGSNNEKLFF. J is TRBJ1-4 and V is TRBV6-1; the D is unclear. The germline V gene encodes CDR1 MNHNS and CDR2 SASEGT. V shed 3 bases and J shed 4 bases, with 9 bases lying between them. CDR3 size: 14 residues.